This entry features one T cell receptor beta chain sequence. This clone's antigen is unknown. It has no much larger one-base neighbor in the sample; base qualities were not kept. The data derive from a study of blood T cell repertoires in COVID-19 (dated by TCRdb to 2018 to 2021). Looking at the study overall: Samples covering the acute and convalescent phases of COVID-19 were provided by collaborators in the United States, Italy and Spain. The prospective study material was composed of cDNA or gDNA derived from T cells, B-cell-depleted T cells, or PBMCs. The dataset comprised deeply sampled blood TCRbeta repertoires from subjects exposed to, actively infected with, or recovered from COVID-19. A freely available public database, intended as a resource for researchers studying the immune response to SARS-CoV-2, is where the repertoires were released. The samples were drawn from the first 160 participants of the ongoing ImmuneRACE study and from 1,200 or so subjects provided by 6 global collaborators. A de-identified subject ID, COVID-19 status, age in years and sex were almost always included in the sample metadata. Where HLA class I and class II types were available, the types were taken from metadata supplied by the sample provider, not from assay-based typing. What the work shows at the level of the full study, not this receptor alone: The amount of clinical and demographic metadata varied by source and participant and was provided uncurated.

V lost 5 bases and J lost 7 bases, and the count of bases not matched to a germline gene is 8. CDR1 and CDR2, looked up from the germline V gene, are SGHTA and FQGTGA. The cysteine opens and the phenylalanine closes a CDR3 of 15 amino acids. Only the CDR3 portion is preserved as DNA: 45 bases, with reading frame beginning at the first base. TCRbeta CDR3 regions were amplified from genomic DNA by means of the immunoSEQ Assay, a bias-controlled multiplex PCR. The study's processing was this. Within the assay, amplification of reference gene primers was used to estimate how many nucleated cells each sample contained. To quantify the absolute abundance of each unique TCRbeta CDR3 rearrangement, sequence reads were collapsed and filtered. Productive Simpson clonality was computed per sample as the square root of Simpson's diversity index over productive rearrangements. TCRdb carries this immuneACCESS record with in-frame sequences only. Its versions omit some clonotypes, under half of them owing to an unresolved V gene in the studies checked, with the rest unexplained. The V and J calls and clone size are taken from that table; D and trimming were inferred from the DNA. The sample table holds 65,000 to 70,000 clones, of which 90% to 95% were seen once. Roughly 3% of the sample is held by the ten biggest clonotypes.

Whole blood was collected in K2EDTA tubes by collaborating institutions according to the institutions' own protocols. For TCRbeta analysis, collaborators shipped samples in one of three forms: frozen whole blood, isolated PBMCs, or DNA extracted from either of those sample types. Here the chain combines TRBV7-3 and TRBJ2-2, with 9 bases matching TRBD1. The sequence was collected from a man in his 70s with active COVID-19. The sequenced sample was peripheral blood. The nucleotides read TGTGCCAGCAGCCTACAGGGGGCGCTGAACGGGGAGCTGTTTTTT. Translated, it gives CASSLQGALNGELFF. Extended through the reference TRBV7-3 and TRBJ2-2 proteins, this CDR3 yields the full variable domain: GAGVSQTPSNKVTEKGKYVELRCDPISGHTALYWYRQSLGQGPEFLIYFQGTGAADDSGLPNDRFFAVRPEGSVSTLKIQRTERGDSAVYLCASSLQGALNGELFFGEGSRLTVL.